This is a list of T cell receptor beta chains from one sample in a study of T cell clonotyping in hematopoietic cell transplantation. Libraries were prepared by immunoSEQ multiplex PCR; TCRdb keeps only in-frame clonotypes and omits some of them. This table has 15,000 to 20,000 clones, around three quarters appearing once. Here the sequenced sample was peripheral blood mononuclear cells, taken before stem cell transplant. All receptors come from a man aged 60 to 69 with acute myeloid leukemia. Some clones in this sample may be carry-over from other donors' samples. Both conserved end residues are part of each CDR3. D genes are given only for firm matches. Not every row has a clone size; where given, it reads once, few, many or a size class.

TRBJ1-1 TRBV28 . . CAGRDTMNTEAFF TGTGCCGGTAGGGACACCATGAACACTGAAGCTTTCTTT
TRBJ2-3 TRBV7-3 . . CASSLGPSGALTDTQYF TGTGCCAGCAGCTTGGGTCCTTCAGGGGCCCTCACAGATACGCAGTATTTT
TRBJ2-3 TRBV2 . TRBD1 CASRARGPGVDTQYF TGTGCCAGCAGAGCCAGGGGGCCTGGTGTAGATACGCAGTATTTT
TRBJ1-5 TRBV6-5 . . CASTGSWGNQPQHF TGTGCCAGCACCGGCAGTTGGGGCAATCAGCCCCAGCATTTT
TRBJ2-7 TRBV11-2 . TRBD2 CASSLGGSGVVWYEQYF TGTGCCAGCAGCTTAGGCGGTAGCGGGGTGGTGTGGTACGAGCAGTACTTC
TRBJ2-3 TRBV11-2 . . CASSLGVGVRGTDTQYF TGTGCCAGCAGCCTAGGGGTCGGGGTACGGGGTACAGATACGCAGTATTTT
TRBJ2-2 TRBV7-8 . . CASSTPGKAVNTGELFF TGTGCCAGCAGCACCCCAGGGAAGGCTGTGAACACCGGGGAGCTGTTTTTT
TRBJ1-6 TRBV6-1 . TRBD1 CASSDNRGNSPLHF TGTGCCAGCAGTGATAACAGGGGTAATTCACCCCTCCACTTT
TRBJ1-2 TRBV4-1 . . CASSQPSTGLDGYTF TGCGCCAGCAGCCAACCTTCTACAGGGTTAGATGGCTACACCTTC
TRBJ2-3 TRBV5-4 few . CASSLEGFHTDTQYF TGTGCCAGCAGTTTGGAGGGATTTCACACAGATACGCAGTATTTT
TRBJ1-6 TRBV2 . TRBD1 CASSKVGTANNSPLHF TGTGCCAGCAGTAAAGTAGGGACAGCAAATAATTCACCCCTCCACTTT
TRBJ1-6 TRBV7-2 . . CASSSGRGNSPLHF TGTGCCAGCAGCTCTGGCAGAGGAAATTCACCCCTCCACTTT
TRBJ1-6 TRBV15 . . CATSRDGPSSYNSPLHF TGTGCCACCAGCAGAGATGGACCGAGCTCCTATAATTCACCCCTCCACTTT
TRBJ2-7 TRBV19 . . CASSIGLGYEQYF TGTGCCAGTAGTATAGGTTTGGGCTACGAGCAGTACTTC
TRBJ2-1 TRBV6-5 . TRBD2 CASSYSGREGNEQFF TGTGCCAGCAGTTACTCTGGGCGGGAGGGTAATGAGCAGTTCTTC
TRBJ2-4 TRBV9 . TRBD1 CASSLGTGGKINIQYF TGTGCCAGCAGCTTAGGGACAGGGGGCAAGATAAACATTCAGTACTTC
TRBJ2-1 TRBV30 . . CAWSHSYNEQFF TGTGCCTGGAGTCACAGCTACAATGAGCAGTTCTTC
TRBJ2-7 TRBV6-5 . TRBD2 CASTPGTSGTYEQYF TGTGCCAGCACCCCGGGGACTAGCGGTACCTACGAGCAGTACTTC
TRBJ2-7 TRBV5-1 . TRBD2 CASSSLQSGDYEQYF TGCGCCAGCAGCTCCCTCCAGAGCGGGGACTACGAGCAGTACTTC
TRBJ1-6 TRBV9 few TRBD1 CARGDSYNSPLHF TGTGCCAGAGGGGACAGCTATAATTCACCCCTCCACTTT
TRBJ1-5 TRBV28 . . CASSFRALSQPQHF TGTGCCAGCAGTTTCAGGGCCCTTAGTCAGCCCCAGCATTTT
TRBJ2-7 TRBV5-6 once TRBD2 CASSWTSGDTSYEQYF TGTGCCAGCAGTTGGACTAGCGGGGATACCTCCTACGAGCAGTACTTC
TRBJ1-1 TRBV7-9 few TRBD1 CASSVTTGDTEAFF TGTGCCAGCAGCGTAACCACAGGGGACACTGAAGCTTTCTTT
TRBJ2-6 TRBV6-6 medium-sized . CASRSGDGANVLTF TGTGCCAGCAGATCAGGGGACGGGGCCAACGTCCTGACTTTC
TRBJ1-2 TRBV5-1 once . CASSLTDDSYYGYTF TGCGCCAGCAGCCTTACCGACGACTCATACTATGGCTACACCTTC
TRBJ1-1 TRBV12-5 . . CASGQRGLEAFF TGTGCTAGCGGGCAAAGGGGACTTGAAGCTTTCTTT
TRBJ1-5 TRBV28 . TRBD1 CASSWLQGRAQPQHF TGTGCCAGCAGTTGGCTACAGGGGAGGGCCCAGCCCCAGCATTTT
TRBJ1-2 TRBV7-2 . TRBD1 CASSQIPGGYGGYTF TGTGCCAGCAGCCAGATCCCAGGGGGCTATGGTGGCTACACCTTC
TRBJ1-1 TRBV30 . . CAWLERETEAFF TGTGCCTGGCTGGAACGGGAAACTGAAGCTTTCTTT
TRBJ2-7 TRBV2 . TRBD1 CASVNRGSAYEQYF TGTGCCAGCGTTAACAGGGGTTCCGCCTACGAGCAGTACTTC
TRBJ2-2 TRBV4-3 . . CASSQDQDLTGELFF TGCGCCAGCAGCCAAGATCAAGACCTCACCGGGGAGCTGTTTTTT
TRBJ1-2 TRBV4-3 . . CASSPGDQGLYGYTF TGCGCCAGCAGCCCCGGGGATCAGGGGCTCTATGGCTACACCTTC
TRBJ2-5 TRBV6-5 . . CASSYSPGRETQYF TGTGCCAGCAGTTACTCTCCAGGACGAGAGACCCAGTACTTC
TRBJ2-3 TRBV2 . . CASRPTRLDTQYF TGTGCCAGCAGACCAACGAGGCTCGATACGCAGTATTTT
TRBJ2-3 TRBV5-1 once TRBD2 CASSVTSGSTDTQYF TGCGCCAGCAGCGTAACTAGCGGGAGCACAGATACGCAGTATTTT
TRBJ2-3 TRBV13 . TRBD1 CASSSGQGADTQYF TGTGCCAGCAGCTCCGGACAGGGAGCAGATACGCAGTATTTT
TRBJ1-2 TRBV30 . . CAWSKCWARYNYGYTF TGTGCCTGGAGTAAATGCTGGGCGAGGTATAACTATGGCTACACCTTC